The 5 T cell receptor beta chains reported below all come from one sample, sequenced in a study of T-cell memory formation after mild COVID-19. One entry per CDR3 protein, called by TCRdb with MiXCR from the 5' RACE reads. Of 13,000 or so distinct CDR3 sequences in the sample, around 12% were seen once. Sequenced material: PBMCs or a T cell subset sorted from them (not recorded which). All receptors come from an adult woman who had mild COVID-19 (a few samples of this study predate the infection). Cell type and time point are not known.

This clonotype was found many times. The genes are TRBV7-2 and TRBJ1-2, with TRBD1 as a possible D gene (5 bases). Germline V gene sequence: CDR1 SGHTA, CDR2 FQGNSA. V dropped 1 base and J dropped 4 bases, with 16 bases sitting between them. The CDR3 is 16 residues long. Here the CDR3 reads CASSLEEGSEGYGYTF. In nucleotides, the CDR3 is TGTGCCAGCAGCTTAGAGGAGGGGTCGGAGGGCTATGGCTACACCTTC.

This clonotype was seen at least ten times. This chain uses TRBV5-6 with TRBJ2-3; the D call may be TRBD1 or TRBD2 (5 bases each). V was trimmed by 4 bases and J by 0 bases, leaving 18 bases between them. The length of the CDR3 is 17 residues. Germline V CDR1 and CDR2: SGHDT, YYEEEE. CDR3 nucleotides: TGTGCCAGCAGCCCCCTCTACCGGGACCTTAGCACAGATACGCAGTATTTT. Translation: CASSPLYRDLSTDTQYF.

This rearrangement joins TRBV7-6 to TRBJ2-1, with 11 bases lining up with TRBD2. This CDR3 spans 18 amino acids. Germline-derived CDR1 and CDR2 are SGHVS and FNYEAQ. J gave up 7 bases and V 0 bases, and 11 bases lay outside the gene matches. Written as DNA, the CDR3 is TGTGCCAGCAGCTTAGCGAAGGTAGCGGGGGGGCCGTGGAATGAGCAGTTCTTC. Its protein product is CASSLAKVAGGPWNEQFF.

This clonotype has more than one count but fewer than ten. The V gene is TRBV9, the J gene TRBJ2-3; 7 bases agree with TRBD1. Per the germline V gene, CDR1 is SGDLS and CDR2 is YYNGEE. The ends lost 0 bases at V and 5 bases at J; junction bases unmatched: 6. This CDR3 region has 15 residues. The CDR3 DNA is TGTGCCAGCAGCGTAGGGACAGGCGTTCAAGATACGCAGTATTTT. Protein: CASSVGTGVQDTQYF.

The V and J genes are TRBV7-3 and TRBJ1-2, with D uncertain. V gave up 5 bases and J gave up 4 bases, with 11 bases separating them. The germline gives CDR1 SGHTA, CDR2 FQGTGA. The CDR3 spans 13 residues. The DNA for the CDR3 is TGTGCCAGCAGCGGGGAAGGAGGCTATGGCTACACCTTC. Translation gives CASSGEGGYGYTF.